This T cell receptor beta chain was captured in a study of cytomegalovirus exposure and HLA in healthy donors. PCR used 60 Vbeta primers and 13 Jbeta primers. TCRdb keeps only in-frame clones here, not all; method: immunoSEQ multiplex PCR. Of 120,000 to 150,000 clones in the sample, around four fifths were seen once. Sequenced material: PBMCs. The clonotype was recovered from a boy under 10 years old in good health and CMV-seronegative.

CDR3 bases: TGTGCCAGCAGCCGGGAAACTAGCGGGAGGGCCTACGAGCAGTACTTC. Translating gives CASSRETSGRAYEQYF. The chain combines TRBV5-4 with TRBJ2-7, with 13 bases matching TRBD2. CDR3 length: 16 amino acids. J gave up 2 bases and V 4 bases, and 6 bases lay outside the gene matches. Germline V gene data show CDR1 as SGHNT and CDR2 as YYREEE (reference sequence).